This entry lists 5 T cell receptor beta chains sequenced from one sample in a study of blood T cell repertoires in COVID-19. Clones were sequenced by immunoSEQ multiplex PCR, and TCRdb holds only the in-frame ones, with some missing. The data hold hundreds of thousands of clones, with 85% to 90% observed a single time. The sequencing input was PBMCs or T cells enriched from blood (not recorded which). The source is a young man who had recovered from COVID-19.

The rearrangement uses TRBV5-1 and TRBJ1-4, with 9 bases aligning to TRBD1. Germline CDR1 is SGHRS and CDR2 is YFSETQ. CDR3 size: 15 residues. With 0 bases clipped from V and 5 bases from J, the junction kept 2 bases outside the gene matches. CDR3 nucleotide sequence: TGCGCCAGCAGCTTGGAGGGACAGGGCAATGAAAAACTGTTTTTT. Translation: CASSLEGQGNEKLFF.

This sequence joins TRBV18 and TRBJ1-1, with no clear D. In germline, CDR1 is KGHSH, CDR2 LQKENI. V was shortened by 2 bases and J by 4 bases, with 11 bases between the two germline ends. This CDR3 is built from 14 residues. This chain's CDR3 is CASSPAPEPTEAFF. CDR3 coding DNA: TGTGCCAGCTCACCAGCTCCCGAGCCCACTGAAGCTTTCTTT.

V gene TRBV20-1 combines with J gene TRBJ1-2, with 10 bases aligning to TRBD1. The CDR3 is 13 residues long. With 6 bases clipped from V and 8 bases from J, the junction kept 9 bases outside the gene matches. The V gene's germline CDR1 is DFQATT and CDR2 SNEGSKA (reference sequence). CDR3 DNA sequence: TGCAGTGCCAGTAGACAGGGGGCTAGGGGCTACACCTTC. Its translation: CSASRQGARGYTF.

This clone was seen more than once but under ten times. The chain has TRBV28 and TRBJ1-6, with 7 bases fitting TRBD1. The CDR3 contains 15 residues. The J segment lost 6 bases and the V segment lost 5 bases, leaving 7 bases of the junction unmatched. CDR1 is MDHEN, CDR2 SYDVKM, per germline. This CDR3 reads CASSPTGVGNSPLHF. The CDR3 bases are TGTGCCAGCAGTCCTACAGGGGTTGGTAATTCACCCCTCCACTTT. The full variable domain, its missing parts supplied by reference TRBV28 and TRBJ1-6, is DVKVTQSSRYLVKRTGEKVFLECVQDMDHENMFWYRQDPGLGLRLIYFSYDVKMKEKGDIPEGYSVSREKKERFSLILESASTNQTSMYLCASSPTGVGNSPLHFGNGTRLTVT.

V usage is TRBV19 and J usage is TRBJ1-4; D call uncertain. V was trimmed by 1 base and J by 8 bases, leaving 14 bases between them. This CDR3 contains 15 residues. CDR1 LNHDA and CDR2 SQIVND come from the germline V gene (reference sequence). The CDR3 loop is CASSIGASSGEKLFF. The DNA for the CDR3 is TGTGCCAGTAGTATAGGCGCCTCCTCGGGAGAAAAACTGTTTTTT.